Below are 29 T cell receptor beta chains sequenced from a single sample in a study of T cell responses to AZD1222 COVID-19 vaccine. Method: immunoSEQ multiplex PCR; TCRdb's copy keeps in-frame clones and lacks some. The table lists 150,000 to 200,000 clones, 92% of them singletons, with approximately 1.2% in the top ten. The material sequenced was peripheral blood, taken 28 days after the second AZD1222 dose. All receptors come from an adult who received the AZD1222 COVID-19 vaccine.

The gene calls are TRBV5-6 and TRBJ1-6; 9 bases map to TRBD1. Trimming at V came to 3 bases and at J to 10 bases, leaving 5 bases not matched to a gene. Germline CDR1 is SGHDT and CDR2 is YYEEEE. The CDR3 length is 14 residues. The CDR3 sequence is CASSWGQGPSPLHF. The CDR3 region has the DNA TGTGCCAGCAGCTGGGGACAGGGACCCTCACCCCTCCACTTT. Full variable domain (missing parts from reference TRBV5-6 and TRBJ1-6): DAGVTQSPTHLIKTRGQQVTLRCSPKSGHDTVSWYQQALGQGPQFIFQYYEEEERQRGNFPDRFSGHQFPNYSSELNVNALLLGDSALYLCASSWGQGPSPLHFGNGTRLTVT.

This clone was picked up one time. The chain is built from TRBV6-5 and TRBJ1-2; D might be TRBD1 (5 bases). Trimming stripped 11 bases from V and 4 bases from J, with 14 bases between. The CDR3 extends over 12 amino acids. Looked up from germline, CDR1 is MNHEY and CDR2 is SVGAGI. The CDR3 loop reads CAAGGGAYGYTF. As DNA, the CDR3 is TGTGCCGCCGGGGGTGGGGCCTATGGCTACACCTTC.

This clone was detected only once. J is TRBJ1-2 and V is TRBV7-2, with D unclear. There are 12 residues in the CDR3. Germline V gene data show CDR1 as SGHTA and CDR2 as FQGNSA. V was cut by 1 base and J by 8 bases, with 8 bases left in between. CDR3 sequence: CASSLDAEGYTF. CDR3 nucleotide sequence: TGTGCCAGCAGCTTAGACGCCGAGGGCTACACCTTC.

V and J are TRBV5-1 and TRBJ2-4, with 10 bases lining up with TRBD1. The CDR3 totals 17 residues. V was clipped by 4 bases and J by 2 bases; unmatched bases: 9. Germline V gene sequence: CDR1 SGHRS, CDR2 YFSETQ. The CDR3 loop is CASSPRPGQGSKNIQYF. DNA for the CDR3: TGCGCCAGCAGCCCCCGTCCGGGACAGGGGTCCAAAAACATTCAGTACTTC.

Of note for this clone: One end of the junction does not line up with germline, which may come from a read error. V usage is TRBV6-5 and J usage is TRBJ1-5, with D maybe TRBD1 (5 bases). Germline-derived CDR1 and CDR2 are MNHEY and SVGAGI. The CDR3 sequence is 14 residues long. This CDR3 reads CASNPDILEDPRHF. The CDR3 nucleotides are TGTGCCAGCAACCCGGACATCCTAGAGGACCCCCGGCATTTT.

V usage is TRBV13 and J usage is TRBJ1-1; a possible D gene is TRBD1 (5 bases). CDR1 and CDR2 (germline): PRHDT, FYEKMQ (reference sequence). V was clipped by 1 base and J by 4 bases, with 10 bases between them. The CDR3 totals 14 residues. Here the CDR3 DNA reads TGTGCCAGCAGCTTAGCTAAAGGGGCCACTGAAGCTTTCTTT. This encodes CASSLAKGATEAFF.

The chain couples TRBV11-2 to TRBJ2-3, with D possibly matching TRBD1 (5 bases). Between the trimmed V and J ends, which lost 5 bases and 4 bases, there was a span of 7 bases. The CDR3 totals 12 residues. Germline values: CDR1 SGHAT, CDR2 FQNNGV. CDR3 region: CASSRGPDTQYF. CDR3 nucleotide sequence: TGTGCCAGCAGCAGGGGCCCAGATACGCAGTATTTT. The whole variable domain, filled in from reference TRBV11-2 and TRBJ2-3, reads EAGVAQSPRYKIIEKRQSVAFWCNPISGHATLYWYQQILGQGPKLLIQFQNNGVVDDSQLPKDRFSAERLKGVDSTLKIQPAKLEDSAVYLCASSRGPDTQYFGPGTRLTVL.

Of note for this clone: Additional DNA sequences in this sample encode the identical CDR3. The CDR3 loop reads CASSLGQGNTGELFF. In DNA form, the CDR3 reads TGCGCCAGCAGCTTGGGGCAGGGCAACACCGGGGAGCTGTTTTTT. The rearrangement uses TRBV5-1 and TRBJ2-2; tentatively, D is TRBD1 (5 bases). This CDR3 has 15 amino acids. Germline V CDR1 and CDR2: SGHRS, YFSETQ. Between the trimmed V and J ends, which lost 0 bases and 2 bases, there was a span of 8 bases. Looking up the rest from reference TRBV5-1 and TRBJ2-2 gives the full variable domain: KAGVTQTPRYLIKTRGQQVTLSCSPISGHRSVSWYQQTPGQGLQFLFEYFSETQRNKGNFPGRFSGRQFSNSRSEMNVSTLELGDSALYLCASSLGQGNTGELFFGEGSRLTVL.

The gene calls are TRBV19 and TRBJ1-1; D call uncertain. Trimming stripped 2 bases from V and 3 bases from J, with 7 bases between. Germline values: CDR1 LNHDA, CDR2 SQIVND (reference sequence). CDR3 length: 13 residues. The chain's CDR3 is CASSIWGDTEAFF. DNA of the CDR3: TGTGCCAGTAGTATATGGGGAGACACTGAAGCTTTCTTT.

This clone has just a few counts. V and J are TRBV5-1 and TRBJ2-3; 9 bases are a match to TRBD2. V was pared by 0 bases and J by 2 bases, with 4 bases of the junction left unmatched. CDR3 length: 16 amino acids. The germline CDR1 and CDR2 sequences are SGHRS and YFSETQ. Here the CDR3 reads CASSLGASGNTDTQYF. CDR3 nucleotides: TGCGCCAGCAGCTTGGGGGCTAGCGGGAACACAGATACGCAGTATTTT.

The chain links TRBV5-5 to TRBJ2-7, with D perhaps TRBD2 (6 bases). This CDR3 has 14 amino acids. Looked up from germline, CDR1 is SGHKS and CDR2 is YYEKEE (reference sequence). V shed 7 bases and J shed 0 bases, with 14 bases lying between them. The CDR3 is CASHGTRSSYEQYF. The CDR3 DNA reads TGTGCCAGCCACGGGACTCGCAGCTCCTACGAGCAGTACTTC.

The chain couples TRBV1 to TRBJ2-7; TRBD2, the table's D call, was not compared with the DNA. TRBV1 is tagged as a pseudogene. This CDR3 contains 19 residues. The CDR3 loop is CTSSQDRVSGRAPLYEQYF. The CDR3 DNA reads TGCACCAGCAGCCAAGATCGGGTTAGCGGGAGGGCCCCTCTTTACGAGCAGTACTTC.

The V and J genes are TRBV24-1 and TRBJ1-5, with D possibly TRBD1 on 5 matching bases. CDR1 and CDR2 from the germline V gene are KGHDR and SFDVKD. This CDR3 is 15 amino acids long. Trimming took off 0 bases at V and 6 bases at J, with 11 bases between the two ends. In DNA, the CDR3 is TGTGCCACCAGTGATTTGGGGAGGGGTGGTCAGCCCCAGCATTTT. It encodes CATSDLGRGGQPQHF.

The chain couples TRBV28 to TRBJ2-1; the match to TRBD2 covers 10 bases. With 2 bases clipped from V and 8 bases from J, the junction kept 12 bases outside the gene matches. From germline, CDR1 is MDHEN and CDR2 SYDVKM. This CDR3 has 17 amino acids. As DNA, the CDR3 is TGTGCCAGCAGTTTAGGCCAAACTAGCGGGGCCTTGGATGAGCAGTTCTTC. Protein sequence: CASSLGQTSGALDEQFF.

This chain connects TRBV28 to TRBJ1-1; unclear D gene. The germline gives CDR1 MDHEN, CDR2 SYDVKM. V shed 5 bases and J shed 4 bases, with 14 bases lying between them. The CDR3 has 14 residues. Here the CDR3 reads CASSRHDMGTEAFF. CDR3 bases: TGTGCCAGCAGTCGACACGATATGGGCACTGAAGCTTTCTTT.

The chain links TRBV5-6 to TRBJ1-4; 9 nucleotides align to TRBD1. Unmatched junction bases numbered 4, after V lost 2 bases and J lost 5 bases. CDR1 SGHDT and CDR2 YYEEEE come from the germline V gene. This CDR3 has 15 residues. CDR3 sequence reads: CASSFGTGQNEKLFF. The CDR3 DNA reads TGTGCCAGCAGCTTTGGGACAGGGCAGAATGAAAAACTGTTTTTT.

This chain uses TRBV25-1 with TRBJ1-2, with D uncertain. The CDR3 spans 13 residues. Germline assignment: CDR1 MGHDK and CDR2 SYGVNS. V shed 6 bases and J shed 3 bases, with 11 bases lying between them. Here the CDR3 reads CASRARDYYGYTF. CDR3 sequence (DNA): TGTGCCAGCAGGGCAAGGGATTACTATGGCTACACCTTC.

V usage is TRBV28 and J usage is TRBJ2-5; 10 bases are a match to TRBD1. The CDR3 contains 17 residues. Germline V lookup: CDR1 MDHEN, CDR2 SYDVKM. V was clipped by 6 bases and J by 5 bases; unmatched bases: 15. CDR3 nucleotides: TGTGCCAGCAGATTCTCACTCGACAGGGGGCGCAAGGAGACCCAGTACTTC. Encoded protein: CASRFSLDRGRKETQYF.

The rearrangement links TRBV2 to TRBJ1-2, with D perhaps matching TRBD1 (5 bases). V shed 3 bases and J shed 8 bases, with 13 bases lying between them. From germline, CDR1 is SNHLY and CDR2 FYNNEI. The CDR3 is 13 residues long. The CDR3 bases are TGTGCCAGCAGTGACAGGGTAGTCGAAGGCTACACCTTC. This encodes CASSDRVVEGYTF.

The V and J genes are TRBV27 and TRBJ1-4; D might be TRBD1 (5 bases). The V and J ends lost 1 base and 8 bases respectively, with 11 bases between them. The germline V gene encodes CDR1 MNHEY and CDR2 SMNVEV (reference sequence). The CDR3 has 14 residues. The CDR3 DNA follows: TGTGCCAGCAGTTTATACTCAGGGCGGGAAAAACTGTTTTTT. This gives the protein CASSLYSGREKLFF.

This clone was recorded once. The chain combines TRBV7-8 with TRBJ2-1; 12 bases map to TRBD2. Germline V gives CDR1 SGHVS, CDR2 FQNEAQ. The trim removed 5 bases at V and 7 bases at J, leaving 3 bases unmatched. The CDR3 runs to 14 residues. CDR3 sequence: CASSQTSGRNEQFF. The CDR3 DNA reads TGTGCCAGCAGCCAGACTAGCGGGAGAAATGAGCAGTTCTTC.

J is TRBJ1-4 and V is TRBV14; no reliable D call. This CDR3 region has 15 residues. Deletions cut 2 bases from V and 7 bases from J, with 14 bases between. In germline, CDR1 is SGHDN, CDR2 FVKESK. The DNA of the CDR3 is TGTGCCAGCAGCCAAAAACAAAGACGGGGTGAAAAACTGTTTTTT. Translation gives CASSQKQRRGEKLFF.

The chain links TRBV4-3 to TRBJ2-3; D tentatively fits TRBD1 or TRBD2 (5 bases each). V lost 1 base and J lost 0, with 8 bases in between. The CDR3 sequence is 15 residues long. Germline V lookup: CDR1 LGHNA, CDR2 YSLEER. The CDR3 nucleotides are TGCGCCAGCAGCCAAGCGGGACCTAGCACAGATACGCAGTATTTT. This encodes CASSQAGPSTDTQYF.

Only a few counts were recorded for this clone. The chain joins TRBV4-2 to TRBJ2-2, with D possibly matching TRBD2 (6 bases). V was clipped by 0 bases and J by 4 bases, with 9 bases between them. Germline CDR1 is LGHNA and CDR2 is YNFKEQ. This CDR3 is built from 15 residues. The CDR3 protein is CASSQDPGSTGELFF. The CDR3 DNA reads TGTGCCAGCAGCCAAGATCCCGGGAGCACCGGGGAGCTGTTTTTT.

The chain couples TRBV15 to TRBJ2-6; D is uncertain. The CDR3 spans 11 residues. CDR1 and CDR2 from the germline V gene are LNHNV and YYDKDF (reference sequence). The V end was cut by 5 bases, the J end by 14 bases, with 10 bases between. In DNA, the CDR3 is TGTGCCACCAGCGGGGATAACTTCCTGACTTTC. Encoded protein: CATSGDNFLTF.

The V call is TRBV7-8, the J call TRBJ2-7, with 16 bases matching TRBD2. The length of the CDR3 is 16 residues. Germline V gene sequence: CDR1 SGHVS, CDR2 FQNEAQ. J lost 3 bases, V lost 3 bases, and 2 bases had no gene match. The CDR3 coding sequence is TGTGCCAGCAGCTTCGGGACTAGCGGGGGGGACTACGAGCAGTACTTC. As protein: CASSFGTSGGDYEQYF.

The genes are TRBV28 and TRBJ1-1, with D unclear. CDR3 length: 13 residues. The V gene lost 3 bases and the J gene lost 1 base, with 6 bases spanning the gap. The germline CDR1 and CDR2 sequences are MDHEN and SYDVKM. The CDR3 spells CASSLRTNTEAFF. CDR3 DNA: TGTGCCAGCAGTTTGCGGACGAACACTGAAGCTTTCTTT.

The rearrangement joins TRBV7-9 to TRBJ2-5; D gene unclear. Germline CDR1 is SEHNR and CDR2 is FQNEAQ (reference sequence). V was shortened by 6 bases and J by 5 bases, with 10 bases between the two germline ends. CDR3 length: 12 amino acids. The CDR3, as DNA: TGTGCCAGCAGGTCCCCTCGGGAGACCCAGTACTTC. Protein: CASRSPRETQYF.

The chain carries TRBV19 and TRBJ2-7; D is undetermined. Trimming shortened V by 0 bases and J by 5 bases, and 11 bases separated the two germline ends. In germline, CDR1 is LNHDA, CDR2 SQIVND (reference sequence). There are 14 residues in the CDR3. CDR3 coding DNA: TGTGCCAGTAGTATAGATCGGGTAGGGAACGAGCAGTACTTC. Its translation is CASSIDRVGNEQYF.